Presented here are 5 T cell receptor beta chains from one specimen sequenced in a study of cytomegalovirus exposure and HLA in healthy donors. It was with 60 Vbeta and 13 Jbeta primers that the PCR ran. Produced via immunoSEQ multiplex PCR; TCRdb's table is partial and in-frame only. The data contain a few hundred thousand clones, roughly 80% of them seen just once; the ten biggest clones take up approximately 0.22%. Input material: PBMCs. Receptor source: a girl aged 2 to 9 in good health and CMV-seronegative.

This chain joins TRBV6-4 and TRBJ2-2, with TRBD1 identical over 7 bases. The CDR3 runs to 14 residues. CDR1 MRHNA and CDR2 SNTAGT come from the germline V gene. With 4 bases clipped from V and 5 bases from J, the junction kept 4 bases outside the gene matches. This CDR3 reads CASSGDSRTGELFF. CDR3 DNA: TGTGCCAGCAGTGGGGACAGCAGAACCGGGGAGCTGTTTTTT.

In DNA form, the CDR3 reads TGCGCCAGCAGTGAGTCAACTAGCGGGGGCTACGAGCAGTACTTC. This codes for CASSESTSGGYEQYF. This rearrangement joins TRBV10-1 to TRBJ2-7; 11 bases are a match to TRBD2. CDR3 length: 15 amino acids. Germline assignment: CDR1 WNHNN and CDR2 SYGVQD (reference sequence). V was pared by 0 bases and J by 3 bases, with 1 base of the junction left unmatched.

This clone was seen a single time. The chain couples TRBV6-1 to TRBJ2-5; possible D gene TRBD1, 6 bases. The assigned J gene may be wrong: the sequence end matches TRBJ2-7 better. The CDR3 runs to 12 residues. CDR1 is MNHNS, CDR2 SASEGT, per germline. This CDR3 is CASSHDRYEQYF. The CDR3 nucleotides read TGTGCCAGCAGTCACGACAGGTACGAGCAGTACTTC.

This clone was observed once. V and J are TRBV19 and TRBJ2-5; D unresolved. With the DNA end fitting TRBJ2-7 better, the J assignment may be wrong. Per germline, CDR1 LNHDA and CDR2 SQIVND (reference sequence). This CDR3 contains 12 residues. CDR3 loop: CASSMNSYEQYF. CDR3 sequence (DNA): TGTGCCAGTAGTATGAACAGCTACGAGCAGTACTTC.

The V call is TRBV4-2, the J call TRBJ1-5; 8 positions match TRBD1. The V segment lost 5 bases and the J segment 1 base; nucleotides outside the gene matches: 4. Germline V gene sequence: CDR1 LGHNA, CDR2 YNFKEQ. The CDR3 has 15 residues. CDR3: CASSAGQESNQPQHF. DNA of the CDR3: TGTGCCAGCAGCGCGGGACAGGAAAGCAATCAGCCCCAGCATTTT.